This T cell receptor beta chain was sequenced during a study of cytomegalovirus exposure and HLA in healthy donors. Overall study findings and caveats: The study found most TCR sequences rare, yet found some public TCRs in many donors. Accounts indicate the classifier identified cytomegalovirus status with strong specificity and sensitivity.

This clone occurred a few times. Its specificity is not known. Here immunoSEQ multiplex PCR was the method, and the copy in TCRdb shows in-frame clones only, minus some. Counted here are some 120,000 clones, approximately 90% occurring once; the ten biggest clones make up under 2%. Germline V gene data show CDR1 as SQVTM and CDR2 as ANQGSEA. This CDR3 has 15 residues. V was pared by 6 bases and J by 4 bases, with 12 bases of the junction left unmatched. The sequencing sample was made of PBMCs. This clonotype originated in a woman in her late teens or twenties in good health and CMV-seronegative. The chain is built from TRBV29-1 and TRBJ2-3; 8 positions match TRBD2. The CDR3 loop reads CSVRPGLDRSDTQYF. For the CDR3, the DNA is TGCAGCGTCCGTCCGGGACTAGATCGCTCAGATACGCAGTATTTT.